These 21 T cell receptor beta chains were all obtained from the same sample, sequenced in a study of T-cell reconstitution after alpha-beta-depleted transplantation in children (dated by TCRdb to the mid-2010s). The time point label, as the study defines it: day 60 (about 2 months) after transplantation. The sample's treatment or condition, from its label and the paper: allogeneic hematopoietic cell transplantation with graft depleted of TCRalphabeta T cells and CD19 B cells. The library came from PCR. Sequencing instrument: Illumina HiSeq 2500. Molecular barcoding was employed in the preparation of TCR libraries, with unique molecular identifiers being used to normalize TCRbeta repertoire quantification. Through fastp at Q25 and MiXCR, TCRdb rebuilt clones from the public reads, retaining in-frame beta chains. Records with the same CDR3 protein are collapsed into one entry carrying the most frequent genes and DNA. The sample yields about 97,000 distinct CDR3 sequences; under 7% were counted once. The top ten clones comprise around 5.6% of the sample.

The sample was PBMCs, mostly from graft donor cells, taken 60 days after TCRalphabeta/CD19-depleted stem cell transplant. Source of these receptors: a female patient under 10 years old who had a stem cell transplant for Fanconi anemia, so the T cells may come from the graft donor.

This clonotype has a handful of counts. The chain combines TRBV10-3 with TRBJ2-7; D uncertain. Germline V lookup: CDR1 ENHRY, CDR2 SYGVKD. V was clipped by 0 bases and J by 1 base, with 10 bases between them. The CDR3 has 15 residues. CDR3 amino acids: CAISESEPTSYEQYF. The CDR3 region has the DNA TGTGCCATCAGTGAGTCGGAACCGACGTCCTACGAGCAGTACTTC.

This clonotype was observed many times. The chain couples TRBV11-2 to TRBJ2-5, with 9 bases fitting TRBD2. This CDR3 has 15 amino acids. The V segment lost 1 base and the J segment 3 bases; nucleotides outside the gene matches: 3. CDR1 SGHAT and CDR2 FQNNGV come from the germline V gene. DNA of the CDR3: TGTGCCAGCAGCTTAGGCGGGGGGGTGGAAGAGACCCAGTACTTC. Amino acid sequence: CASSLGGGVEETQYF.

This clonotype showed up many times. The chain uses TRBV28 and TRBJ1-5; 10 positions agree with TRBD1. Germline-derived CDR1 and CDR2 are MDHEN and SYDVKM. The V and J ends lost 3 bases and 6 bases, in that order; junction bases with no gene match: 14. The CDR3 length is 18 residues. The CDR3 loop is CASSFDVPGQGDSQPQHF. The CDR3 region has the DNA TGTGCCAGCAGTTTTGACGTACCCGGACAGGGGGATTCTCAGCCCCAGCATTTT.

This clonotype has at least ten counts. CDR3 in DNA: TGTGCCAGCAGCCAAGTTGCGGGAGGACGCTACAATGAGCAGTTCTTC. It codes for CASSQVAGGRYNEQFF. This chain uses TRBV4-2 with TRBJ2-1; 8 positions agree with TRBD2. Unmatched junction bases numbered 5, after V lost 1 base and J lost 3 bases. This CDR3 region has 16 residues. The germline CDR1 and CDR2 sequences are LGHNA and YNFKEQ.

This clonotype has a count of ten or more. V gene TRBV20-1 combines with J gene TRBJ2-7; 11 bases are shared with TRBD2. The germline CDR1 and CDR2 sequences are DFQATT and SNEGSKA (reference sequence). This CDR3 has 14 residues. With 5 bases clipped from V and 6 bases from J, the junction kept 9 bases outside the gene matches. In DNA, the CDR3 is TGCAGTGCTGACCTACTAGCGGGAGAGGGCGAGCAGTACTTC. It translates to CSADLLAGEGEQYF.

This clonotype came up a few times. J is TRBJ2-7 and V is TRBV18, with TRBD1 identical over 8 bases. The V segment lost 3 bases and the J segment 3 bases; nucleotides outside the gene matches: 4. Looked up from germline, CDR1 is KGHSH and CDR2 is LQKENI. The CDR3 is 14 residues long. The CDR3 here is CASSPTGVYYEQYF. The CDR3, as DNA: TGTGCCAGCTCACCGACAGGGGTGTACTACGAGCAGTACTTC.

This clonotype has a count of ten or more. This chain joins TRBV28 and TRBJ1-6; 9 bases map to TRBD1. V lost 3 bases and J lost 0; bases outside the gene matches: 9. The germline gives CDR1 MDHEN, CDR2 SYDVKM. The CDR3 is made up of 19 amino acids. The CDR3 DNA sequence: TGTGCCAGCAGTTTCGGGGGACAGGGTAGTCCCTCCTATAATTCACCCCTCCACTTT. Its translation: CASSFGGQGSPSYNSPLHF.

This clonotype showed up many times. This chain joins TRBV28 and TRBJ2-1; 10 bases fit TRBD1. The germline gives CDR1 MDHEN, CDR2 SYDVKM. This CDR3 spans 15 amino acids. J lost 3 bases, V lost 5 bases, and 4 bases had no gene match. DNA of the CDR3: TGTGCCAGCAGTCACGGGACAGGGGTCTACAATGAGCAGTTCTTC. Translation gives CASSHGTGVYNEQFF.

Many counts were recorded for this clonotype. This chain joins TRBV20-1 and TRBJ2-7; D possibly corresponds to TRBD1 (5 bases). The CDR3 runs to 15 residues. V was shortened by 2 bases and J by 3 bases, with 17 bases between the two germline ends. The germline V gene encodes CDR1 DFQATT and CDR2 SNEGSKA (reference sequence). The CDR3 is CSARITGGPVYEQYF. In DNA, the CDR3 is TGCAGTGCTAGAATTACAGGCGGACCAGTCTACGAGCAGTACTTC.

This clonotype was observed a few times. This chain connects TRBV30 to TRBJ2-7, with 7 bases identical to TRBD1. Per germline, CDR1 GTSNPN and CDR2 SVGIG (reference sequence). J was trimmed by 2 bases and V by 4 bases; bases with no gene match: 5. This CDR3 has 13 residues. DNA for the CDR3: TGTGCCTGGACCGGGACAGTCCCCTACGAGCAGTACTTC. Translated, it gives CAWTGTVPYEQYF. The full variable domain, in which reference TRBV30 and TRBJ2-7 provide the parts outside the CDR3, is SQTIHQWPATLVQPVGSPLSLECTVEGTSNPNLYWYRQAAGRGLQLLFYSVGIGQISSEVPQNLSASRPQDRQFILSSKKLLLSDSGFYLCAWTGTVPYEQYFGPGTRLTVT.

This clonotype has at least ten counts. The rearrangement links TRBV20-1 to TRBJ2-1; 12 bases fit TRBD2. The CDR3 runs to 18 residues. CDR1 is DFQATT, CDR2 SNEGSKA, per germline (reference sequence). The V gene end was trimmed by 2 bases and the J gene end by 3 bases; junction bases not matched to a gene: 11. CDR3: CSARQTSGRTSFYNEQFF. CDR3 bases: TGCAGTGCTAGACAGACTAGCGGGAGAACTTCTTTCTACAATGAGCAGTTCTTC.

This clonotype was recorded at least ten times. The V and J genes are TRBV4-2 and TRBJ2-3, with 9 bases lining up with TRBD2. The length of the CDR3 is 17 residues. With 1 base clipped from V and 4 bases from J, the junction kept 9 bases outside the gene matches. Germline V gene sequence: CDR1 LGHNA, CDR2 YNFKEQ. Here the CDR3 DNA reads TGTGCCAGCAGCCAAGTTAACGCGGGAGGGCTTGCAGATACGCAGTATTTT. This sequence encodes CASSQVNAGGLADTQYF.

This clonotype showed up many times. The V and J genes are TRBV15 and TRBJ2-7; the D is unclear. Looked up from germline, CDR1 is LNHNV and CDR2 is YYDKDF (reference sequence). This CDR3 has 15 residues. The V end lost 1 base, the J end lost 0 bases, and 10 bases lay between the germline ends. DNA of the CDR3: TGTGCCACCAGCAGAGGGTCCATAAGCTCCTACGAGCAGTACTTC. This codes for CATSRGSISSYEQYF.

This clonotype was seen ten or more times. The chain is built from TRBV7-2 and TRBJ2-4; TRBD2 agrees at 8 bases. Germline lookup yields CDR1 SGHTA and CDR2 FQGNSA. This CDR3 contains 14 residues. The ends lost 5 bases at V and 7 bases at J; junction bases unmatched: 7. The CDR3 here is CASSIGLAGNIQYF. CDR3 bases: TGTGCCAGCAGCATCGGACTAGCCGGTAACATTCAGTACTTC.

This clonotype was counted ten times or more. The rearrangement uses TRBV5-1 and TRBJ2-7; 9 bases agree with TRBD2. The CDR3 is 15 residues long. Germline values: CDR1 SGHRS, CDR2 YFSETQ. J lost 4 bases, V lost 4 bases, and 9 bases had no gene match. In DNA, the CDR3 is TGCGCCAGCAGCCTTAGCGGGAGCTTTTTATACGAGCAGTACTTC. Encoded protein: CASSLSGSFLYEQYF.

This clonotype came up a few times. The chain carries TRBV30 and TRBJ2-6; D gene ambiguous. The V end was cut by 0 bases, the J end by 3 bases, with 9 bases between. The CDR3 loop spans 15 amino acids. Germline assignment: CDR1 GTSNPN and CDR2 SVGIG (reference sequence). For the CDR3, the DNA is TGTGCCTGGAGTGTACAATATGGTGGGGCCAACGTCCTGACTTTC. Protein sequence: CAWSVQYGGANVLTF.

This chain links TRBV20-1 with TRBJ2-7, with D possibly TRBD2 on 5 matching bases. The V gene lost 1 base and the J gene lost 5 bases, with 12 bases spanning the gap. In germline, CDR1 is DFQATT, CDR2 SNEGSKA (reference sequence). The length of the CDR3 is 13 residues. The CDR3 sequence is CSARGTSFDEQYF. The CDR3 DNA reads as TGCAGTGCTAGAGGAACTAGTTTCGACGAGCAGTACTTC.

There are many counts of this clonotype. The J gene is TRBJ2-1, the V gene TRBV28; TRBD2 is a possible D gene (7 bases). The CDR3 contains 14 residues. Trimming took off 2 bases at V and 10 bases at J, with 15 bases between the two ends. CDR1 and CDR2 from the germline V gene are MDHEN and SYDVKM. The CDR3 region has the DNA TGTGCCAGCAGTTTAGGGGGGGCGCTGAGGGAGCAGTTCTTC. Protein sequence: CASSLGGALREQFF.

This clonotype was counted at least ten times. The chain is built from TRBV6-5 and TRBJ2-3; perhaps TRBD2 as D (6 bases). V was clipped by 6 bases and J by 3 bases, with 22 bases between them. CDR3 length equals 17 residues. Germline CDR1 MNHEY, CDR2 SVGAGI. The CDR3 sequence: CASRAGWGEFGTDTQYF. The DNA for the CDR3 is TGTGCCAGCAGAGCCGGGTGGGGGGAGTTTGGGACAGATACGCAGTATTTT.

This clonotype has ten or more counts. The CDR3 spells CASSASLQGAGSNEQFF. The CDR3 coding sequence is TGTGCCAGCTCAGCTTCGTTACAGGGGGCGGGGAGTAATGAGCAGTTCTTC. The V and J genes are TRBV18 and TRBJ2-1; 9 nucleotides align to TRBD1. This CDR3 region has 17 residues. With 5 bases clipped from V and 7 bases from J, the junction kept 15 bases outside the gene matches. Looked up from germline, CDR1 is KGHSH and CDR2 is LQKENI. The variable domain in full, with the rest retrieved from reference TRBV18 and TRBJ2-1, is NAGVMQNPRHLVRRRGQEARLRCSPMKGHSHVYWYRQLPEEGLKFMVYLQKENIIDESGMPKERFSAEFPKEGPSILRIQQVVRGDSAAYFCASSASLQGAGSNEQFFGPGTRLTVL.

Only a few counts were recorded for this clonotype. The CDR3 coding sequence is TGTGCCAGCAGCCCCAGAAGCTCCGGCCTACGAACCTACGAGCAGTACTTC. Amino acids: CASSPRSSGLRTYEQYF. The chain joins TRBV6-1 to TRBJ2-7; no clear D gene. CDR1 is MNHNS and CDR2 is SASEGT in the germline V gene. The CDR3 totals 17 residues. Trimming took off 6 bases at V and 2 bases at J, with 23 bases between the two ends.